Each of the 21 T cell receptor beta chains below was sequenced from the same sample in a study of blood T cells in healthy people across ages. Next came a second PCR, run for roughly 6 to 11 cycles, which used a sample-barcoded 5' primer along with a J-beta primer mix. One entry per CDR3 protein, called by TCRdb with MiXCR from the 5' RACE reads. The profile covers some 1.6 million distinct CDR3 sequences, with roughly 30% appearing a single time and about 11% taken by the ten largest. The sample taken for sequencing was blood. These receptors were obtained from a woman in her 30s in good health.

This sequence joins TRBV27 and TRBJ2-3, with 9 bases identical to TRBD2. V dropped 2 bases and J dropped 3; count of bases not matched to a gene: 3. This CDR3 has 15 amino acids. Germline CDR1 MNHEY, CDR2 SMNVEV (reference sequence). In DNA form, the CDR3 reads TGTGCCAGCAGTTTACTAGCGGGACAAACAGATACGCAGTATTTT. Its translation: CASSLLAGQTDTQYF.

This chain connects TRBV12-5 to TRBJ2-1; D may correspond to TRBD1 or TRBD2 (6 bases each). Trimming stripped 2 bases from V and 8 bases from J, with 16 bases between. The CDR3 length is 15 residues. From germline, CDR1 is LGHNT and CDR2 FRNRAP. The CDR3 coding sequence is TGTGCTAGTGGTTTGACCCTTCGAGGGGGGCATGAGCAGTTCTTC. Its translation: CASGLTLRGGHEQFF.

This clonotype has just a few counts. The genes are TRBV20-1 and TRBJ2-7; no reliable D call. V was trimmed by 8 bases and J by 4 bases, leaving 18 bases between them. Germline CDR1 DFQATT, CDR2 SNEGSKA (reference sequence). This CDR3 is 13 amino acids long. The CDR3 region is CSHESRHPYEQYF. The DNA for the CDR3 is TGCAGTCACGAGAGCAGACATCCTTACGAGCAGTACTTC.

The chain links TRBV9 to TRBJ2-7; D not resolved. Germline V gene data show CDR1 as SGDLS and CDR2 as YYNGEE. V was clipped by 0 bases and J by 4 bases, with 11 bases between them. This CDR3 is 14 amino acids long. CDR3 nucleotide sequence: TGTGCCAGCAGCGTAGGCCCCTTCCTTTACGAGCAGTACTTC. This translates into CASSVGPFLYEQYF.

The gene calls are TRBV11-1 and TRBJ2-1, with D hard to call. The end of the DNA aligns better with TRBJ2-7, so the J call may be wrong. CDR1 is SGHAT and CDR2 is FQDESV in the germline V gene (reference sequence). This CDR3 region has 13 residues. CDR3 DNA: TGTGCCAGCAGCTTAGGGGCGGCCTCGGAGCAGTACTTC. Protein sequence: CASSLGAASEQYF.

CDR3 nucleotide sequence: TGCGCCAGCAGCCGGACTCAACCAACGGGAGATTCACCCCTCCACTTT. This sequence encodes CASSRTQPTGDSPLHF. V usage is TRBV10-2 and J usage is TRBJ1-6; D is unclear. The germline V and J ends were trimmed by 6 bases and 8 bases, with 20 bases remaining between them. CDR1 and CDR2 from the germline V gene are WSHSY and SAAADI. This CDR3 has 16 amino acids.

The chain combines TRBV10-3 with TRBJ2-3; possible D gene TRBD1, 6 bases. CDR1 is ENHRY and CDR2 is SYGVKD in the germline V gene. Trimming shortened V by 6 bases and J by 0 bases, and 10 bases separated the two germline ends. The CDR3 consists of 14 residues. CDR3: CAIRWTESTDTQYF. CDR3 coding DNA: TGTGCCATCAGATGGACAGAGAGCACAGATACGCAGTATTTT.

The chain is built from TRBV5-1 and TRBJ2-7, with D unclear. Germline-derived CDR1 and CDR2 are SGHRS and YFSETQ. The CDR3 loop spans 13 amino acids. Trimming pared 0 bases from V and 7 bases from J, leaving 11 bases between. The chain's CDR3 is CASSLEAMGEQYF. Written as DNA, the CDR3 is TGCGCCAGCAGCTTGGAGGCCATGGGAGAGCAGTACTTC.

The J gene is TRBJ2-1, the V gene TRBV27, with 8 bases aligning to TRBD2. V shed 3 bases, J shed 6 bases, and the junction held 10 bases outside the gene matches. Per the germline V gene, CDR1 is MNHEY and CDR2 is SMNVEV (reference sequence). The CDR3 spans 16 residues. Here the CDR3 DNA reads TGTGCCAGCAGTTTTCTTGCGAGCGGGAGTGGCAATGAGCAGTTCTTC. It codes for CASSFLASGSGNEQFF.

This clonotype occurred a few times. The genes are TRBV3-1 and TRBJ2-7, with a possible D match to TRBD2 (6 bases). This CDR3 contains 14 residues. V lost 4 bases to trimming and J lost 5 bases, with 15 bases between them. Germline V gene data show CDR1 as LGHDT and CDR2 as YNNKEL (reference sequence). The CDR3 DNA reads as TGTGCCAGCAGCCGAACGGGGGTCTTGGACGAGCAGTACTTC. Its protein product is CASSRTGVLDEQYF.

This clonotype was seen many times. The chain has TRBV29-1 and TRBJ1-4; 8 positions agree with TRBD1. V dropped 4 bases and J dropped 8; count of bases not matched to a gene: 6. CDR1 is SQVTM and CDR2 is ANQGSEA in the germline V gene. The CDR3 contains 13 residues. The CDR3 bases are TGCAGCGTTGGCTACAGGGGGGACGAAAAACTGTTTTTT. Its translation is CSVGYRGDEKLFF. Using reference TRBV29-1 and TRBJ1-4 for the parts outside the CDR3, the full variable domain is SAVISQKPSRDICQRGTSLTIQCQVDSQVTMMFWYRQQPGQSLTLIATANQGSEATYESGFVIDKFPISRPNLTFSTLTVSNMSPEDSSIYLCSVGYRGDEKLFFGSGTQLSVL.

The chain recombines TRBV6-1 with TRBJ1-6, with a tentative D call TRBD1 (6 bases). CDR3 length: 17 amino acids. Trimming left V 6 bases short and J 6 bases short, with 21 bases between. Germline V CDR1 and CDR2: MNHNS, SASEGT. CDR3 bases: TGTGCCAGCAGAGACAAGGGGGGGCATTTGGGTAATTCACCCCTCCACTTT. Protein sequence: CASRDKGGHLGNSPLHF.

The CDR3 region has the DNA TGCGCCAGCAGCTTGGCTCTAGCGGCCTACACAGATACGCAGTATTTT. This gives the protein CASSLALAAYTDTQYF. This sequence joins TRBV5-1 and TRBJ2-3, with TRBD2 matching 7 bases. Germline values: CDR1 SGHRS, CDR2 YFSETQ. This CDR3 region has 16 residues. J lost 2 bases, V lost 0 bases, and 6 bases had no gene match.

The gene calls are TRBV20-1 and TRBJ1-4; D unclear. V lost 0 bases to trimming and J lost 5 bases, with 10 bases between them. Germline V lookup: CDR1 DFQATT, CDR2 SNEGSKA (reference sequence). The CDR3 is made up of 14 amino acids. CDR3 amino acids: CSARDPKKNEKLFF. The CDR3 DNA reads TGCAGTGCTAGAGATCCCAAGAAGAATGAAAAACTGTTTTTT.

V is TRBV4-1 and J is TRBJ1-2; D is unresolved. The V end lost 0 bases, the J end lost 2 bases, and 10 bases lay between the germline ends. Germline-derived CDR1 and CDR2 are MGHRA and YSYEKL. The CDR3 length is 15 residues. DNA of the CDR3: TGCGCCAGCAGCCAAGAAGTCAGCACCAACTATGGCTACACCTTC. It codes for CASSQEVSTNYGYTF.

The chain joins TRBV6-6 to TRBJ2-1; 7 bases are a match to TRBD1. CDR3 length: 14 residues. CDR1 MNHNY and CDR2 SVGAGI come from the germline V gene (reference sequence). The trim removed 5 bases at V and 6 bases at J, leaving 7 bases unmatched. The CDR3 bases are TGTGCCAGCAGTGCCGGGACAGTTGGCAATGAGCAGTTCTTC. It specifies CASSAGTVGNEQFF.

There are a few counts of this clonotype. The chain recombines TRBV2 with TRBJ2-1, with 8 positions matching TRBD1. Trimming removed 5 bases from V and 9 bases from J; junction bases left unmatched: 12. The CDR3 extends over 15 amino acids. CDR1 is SNHLY and CDR2 is FYNNEI in the germline V gene. The CDR3: CASSISQGVSTEQFF. CDR3 in DNA: TGTGCCAGCAGTATCTCACAGGGGGTTTCAACTGAGCAGTTCTTC.

This clonotype showed up many times. The V and J genes are TRBV20-1 and TRBJ2-3, with 7 nucleotides matching TRBD2. CDR3 length: 12 residues. Germline values: CDR1 DFQATT, CDR2 SNEGSKA (reference sequence). Trimming took 3 bases from V and 6 from J; bases not matched to a gene: 3. The CDR3 sequence: CSARPGGDTQYF. CDR3 in DNA: TGCAGTGCTAGGCCGGGGGGTGATACGCAGTATTTT.

This clonotype came up a few times. The chain couples TRBV15 to TRBJ2-7; D unresolved. CDR3 length: 14 residues. The V and J ends lost 2 bases and 0 bases respectively, with 8 bases between them. The germline gives CDR1 LNHNV, CDR2 YYDKDF (reference sequence). The CDR3 is CATSRSASSYEQYF. The CDR3 DNA is TGTGCCACCAGCAGAAGTGCGAGCTCCTACGAGCAGTACTTC.

This clonotype was seen many times. The rearrangement joins TRBV7-2 to TRBJ2-7, with 11 positions matching TRBD2. CDR1 and CDR2 from the germline V gene are SGHTA and FQGNSA. Trimming removed 3 bases from V and 2 bases from J; junction bases left unmatched: 6. The CDR3 length is 16 residues. The CDR3 DNA reads as TGTGCCAGCAGCTTTTCTAGCGGGGGGACAACCTACGAGCAGTACTTC. Translated: CASSFSSGGTTYEQYF.

This clonotype was observed a few times. J is TRBJ2-1 and V is TRBV4-2; 7 nucleotides match TRBD2. Germline V gives CDR1 LGHNA, CDR2 YNFKEQ. The junction had 6 bases not matched to a gene; V was cut back by 0 bases and J by 4 bases. The CDR3 runs to 16 residues. The CDR3 region is CASSQDPAGRYNEQFF. CDR3 sequence (DNA): TGTGCCAGCAGCCAAGATCCAGCGGGACGATACAATGAGCAGTTCTTC.